This T cell receptor (beta chain) stems from a study of blood T cell repertoires in COVID-19. Study-level background: PBMCs, B-cell-depleted T cells, or T cells were the source of the cDNA or gDNA that made up the material.

Produced via immunoSEQ multiplex PCR; TCRdb's table is partial and in-frame only. The profile covers 45,000 to 55,000 clones, with over 80% appearing a single time and less than 5.5% taken by the ten largest. Germline V gives CDR1 MNHEY, CDR2 SVGEGT. V lost 3 bases to trimming and J lost 4 bases; unmatched junction nucleotides: 7. This CDR3 contains 17 residues. J is TRBJ2-3 and V is TRBV6-2 or TRBV6-3, with 13 bases lining up with TRBD2. The sample was peripheral blood. This TCR came from a human donor in a cohort sampled during active COVID-19. CDR3 coding DNA: TGTGCCAGCAGTTATCGGACTAGCGGGGGTAAGGCAGATACGCAGTATTTT. This codes for CASSYRTSGGKADTQYF.